Shown below are 17 T cell receptor beta chains from a single sample sequenced in a study of T cells in pancreatic ductal adenocarcinoma. Surgery without prior neoadjuvant therapy was the treatment of the selected pancreatic ductal adenocarcinoma patients. Generated by immunoSEQ multiplex PCR, the TCRdb table keeps only in-frame clones and is missing some. Among roughly 11,000 clones listed, 80% to 90% were seen once. The sequenced sample consisted of PBMCs. These receptors all come from a human donor with pancreatic ductal adenocarcinoma.

DNA of the CDR3: TGCGCCAGCAGTGAGCCCCAGGGCGGCTATGGCTACACCTTC. It yields the protein CASSEPQGGYGYTF. This chain uses TRBV10-1 with TRBJ1-2, with a possible D match to TRBD1 (5 bases). Germline V gives CDR1 WNHNN, CDR2 SYGVQD (reference sequence). With 2 bases removed from V and 4 bases from J, the gap between germline ends came to 11 bases. The CDR3 has 14 amino acids.

The CDR3 DNA follows: TGTGTCCTCGGAGGACAGGGGGCCTACGAGCAGTACTTC. This gives the protein CVLGGQGAYEQYF. J is TRBJ2-7 and V is TRBV6-1; 10 bases are shared with TRBD1. Germline CDR1 reads MNHNS; CDR2 reads SASEGT. This CDR3 has 13 residues.

The chain combines TRBV11-3 with TRBJ2-7, with 11 bases identical to TRBD1. The CDR3 totals 16 residues. After removal of 5 bases from V and 5 bases from J, the junction contained 11 bases not matched to a gene. Germline V lookup: CDR1 SGHNT, CDR2 YENEEA. This CDR3 is CASSPKGGDRGNEQYF. The CDR3 nucleotides are TGTGCCAGCAGCCCAAAGGGGGGGGACAGGGGGAACGAGCAGTACTTC.

The gene calls are TRBV19 and TRBJ1-1; D is perhaps TRBD1 (6 bases). V was shortened by 4 bases and J by 4 bases, with 7 bases between the two germline ends. This CDR3 has 12 amino acids. Germline values: CDR1 LNHDA, CDR2 SQIVND (reference sequence). The CDR3 DNA sequence: TGTGCCAGTAGTACACAGGGCACTGAAGCTTTCTTT. It encodes CASSTQGTEAFF. Filled out from reference TRBV19 and TRBJ1-1, the complete variable domain reads DGGITQSPKYLFRKEGQNVTLSCEQNLNHDAMYWYRQDPGQGLRLIYYSQIVNDFQKGDIAEGYSVSREKKESFPLTVTSAQKNPTAFYLCASSTQGTEAFFGQGTRLTVV.

The chain is built from TRBV6-6 and TRBJ2-2, with no clear D. There are 12 residues in the CDR3. With 6 bases removed from V and 1 base from J, the gap between germline ends came to 3 bases. CDR1 is MNHNY, CDR2 SVGAGI, per germline (reference sequence). CDR3 amino acids: CASRQNTGELFF. The CDR3 nucleotides read TGTGCCAGCAGACAGAACACCGGGGAGCTGTTTTTT.

The chain joins TRBV7-3 to TRBJ2-3, with D tentatively TRBD2 (5 bases). The germline V gene has CDR1 SGHTA and CDR2 FQGTGA. The CDR3 has 15 residues. V dropped 1 base and J dropped 0 bases, with 8 bases sitting between them. The CDR3 region has the DNA TGTGCCAGCAGCTTAAAAGGCGGGAGCACAGATACGCAGTATTTT. Residues: CASSLKGGSTDTQYF.

The chain is built from TRBV6-5 and TRBJ2-1; 8 nucleotides match TRBD2. The CDR3 loop spans 15 amino acids. CDR1 and CDR2 (germline): MNHEY, SVGAGI. V shed 6 bases and J 4 bases; nucleotides not matched to a gene: 8. In DNA form, the CDR3 reads TGTGCCAGCAGACCCCGGACTAGCAGATACAATGAGCAGTTCTTC. Its translation: CASRPRTSRYNEQFF.

This clone was picked up one time. As DNA, the CDR3 is TGTGCCAGCAGTTACACAGGCGAGGGTCAGCCCCAGCATTTT. Residues: CASSYTGEGQPQHF. The chain carries TRBV6-5 and TRBJ1-5, with D possibly TRBD1 on 5 matching bases. The V gene's germline CDR1 is MNHEY and CDR2 SVGAGI. The CDR3 loop spans 14 amino acids. The V end was cut by 2 bases, the J end by 6 bases, with 11 bases between.

This clone was seen more than once but under ten times. The chain has TRBV6-1 and TRBJ2-7; D is perhaps TRBD1 (6 bases). This CDR3 contains 15 residues. V lost 2 bases and J lost 2, with 13 bases in between. Germline CDR1 reads MNHNS; CDR2 reads SASEGT. The CDR3 DNA reads TGTGCCAGCAGTGAACCCGGACAGAGAGCCTACGAGCAGTACTTC. Protein product: CASSEPGQRAYEQYF.

The chain employs TRBV5-1 and TRBJ2-7; no clear D. CDR3 length: 12 amino acids. Germline V gene sequence: CDR1 SGHRS, CDR2 YFSETQ. V lost 3 bases to trimming and J lost 3 bases, with 7 bases between them. Written as DNA, the CDR3 is TGCGCCAGCAGCTCCCAGAGCTACGAGCAGTACTTC. Protein product: CASSSQSYEQYF.

The chain carries TRBV10-3 and TRBJ2-2; 7 bases align to TRBD1. With V trimmed by 10 bases and J by 0 bases, 8 bases remained unmatched. The CDR3 runs 15 residues. The germline gives CDR1 ENHRY, CDR2 SYGVKD. Written as DNA, the CDR3 is TGTGCCAGCCGACAGGGTCTCACGAACACCGGGGAGCTGTTTTTT. This gives the protein CASRQGLTNTGELFF.

The chain combines TRBV9 with TRBJ2-1; TRBD2 aligns across 10 bases. CDR1 and CDR2 from the germline V gene are SGDLS and YYNGEE. The CDR3 consists of 15 residues. The junction had 3 bases not matched to a gene; V was cut back by 2 bases and J by 4 bases. CDR3 sequence reads: CASSVLAGVYNEQFF. CDR3 DNA: TGTGCCAGCAGCGTGCTAGCGGGGGTTTACAATGAGCAGTTCTTC.

Only one count was recorded for this clone. The chain combines TRBV4-2 with TRBJ2-7, with 7 bases aligning to TRBD2. Unmatched junction bases numbered 4, after V lost 5 bases and J lost 0 bases. Germline values: CDR1 LGHNA, CDR2 YNFKEQ. This CDR3 spans 14 amino acids. CDR3 DNA: TGTGCCAGCAGCTTCCAGCGGGACTCCTACGAGCAGTACTTC. As protein: CASSFQRDSYEQYF.

The chain couples TRBV6-5 to TRBJ2-1, with D maybe TRBD2 (5 bases). The CDR3 totals 13 residues. Per germline, CDR1 MNHEY and CDR2 SVGAGI. Trimming removed 10 bases at V and 8 bases at J, with 18 bases between. The CDR3 sequence is CAITSASRDEQFF. The CDR3 DNA sequence: TGTGCCATCACCTCGGCTAGCAGAGATGAGCAGTTCTTC.

The chain recombines TRBV6-1 with TRBJ1-5, with 7 bases that match TRBD1. V lost 6 bases and J lost 4; bases outside the gene matches: 9. The CDR3 spans 15 residues. The V gene's germline CDR1 is MNHNS and CDR2 SASEGT. This chain's CDR3 is CASSVRGRDNQPQHF. DNA for the CDR3: TGTGCCAGCAGCGTAAGGGGGCGGGATAATCAGCCCCAGCATTTT.

The chain couples TRBV6-1 to TRBJ2-1; 9 bases align to TRBD2. The V gene end was trimmed by 2 bases and the J gene end by 6 bases; junction bases not matched to a gene: 5. The CDR3 contains 15 residues. Germline CDR1 reads MNHNS; CDR2 reads SASEGT. CDR3 DNA sequence: TGTGCCAGCAGTGAATTTGCGGGAGGGCGCAATGAGCAGTTCTTC. It yields the protein CASSEFAGGRNEQFF.

The CDR3 sequence: CASTGAGTGEDEQYF. The CDR3 region has the DNA TGTGCCAGCACTGGCGCGGGGACAGGGGAAGACGAGCAGTACTTC. J is TRBJ2-7 and V is TRBV7-9, with 10 positions matching TRBD1. The V and J ends lost 7 bases and 5 bases, in that order; junction bases with no gene match: 11. This CDR3 has 15 amino acids. Germline CDR1 reads SEHNR; CDR2 reads FQNEAQ (reference sequence).